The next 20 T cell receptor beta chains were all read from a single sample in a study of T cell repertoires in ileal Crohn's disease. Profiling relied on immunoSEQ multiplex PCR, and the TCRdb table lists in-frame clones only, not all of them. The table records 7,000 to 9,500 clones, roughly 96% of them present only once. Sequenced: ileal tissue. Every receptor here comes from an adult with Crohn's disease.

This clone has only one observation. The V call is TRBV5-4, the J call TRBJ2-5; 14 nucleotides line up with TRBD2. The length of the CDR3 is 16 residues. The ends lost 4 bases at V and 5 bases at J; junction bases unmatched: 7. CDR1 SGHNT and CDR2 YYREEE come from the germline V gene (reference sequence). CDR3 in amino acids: CASSPLTSGGAETQYF. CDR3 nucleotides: TGTGCCAGCAGCCCTCTGACTAGCGGGGGGGCGGAGACCCAGTACTTC. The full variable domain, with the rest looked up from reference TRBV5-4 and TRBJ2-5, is ETGVTQSPTHLIKTRGQQVTLRCSSQSGHNTVSWYQQALGQGPQFIFQYYREEENGRGNFPPRFSGLQFPNYSSELNVNALELDDSALYLCASSPLTSGGAETQYFGPGTRLLVL.

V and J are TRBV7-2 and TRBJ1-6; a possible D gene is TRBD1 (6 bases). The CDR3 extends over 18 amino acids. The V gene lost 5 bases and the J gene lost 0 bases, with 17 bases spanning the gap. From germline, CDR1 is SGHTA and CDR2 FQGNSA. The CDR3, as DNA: TGTGCCAGCAGCACCCGGGGGGGCGGAAGCTCCTATAATTCACCCCTCCACTTT. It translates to CASSTRGGGSSYNSPLHF.

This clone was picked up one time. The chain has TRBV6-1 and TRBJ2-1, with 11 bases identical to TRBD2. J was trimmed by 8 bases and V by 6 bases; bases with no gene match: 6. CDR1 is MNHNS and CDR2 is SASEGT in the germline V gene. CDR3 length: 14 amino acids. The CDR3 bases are TGTGCCAGCAGGATAGGGACTAGCGGCGATGAGCAGTTCTTC. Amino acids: CASRIGTSGDEQFF.

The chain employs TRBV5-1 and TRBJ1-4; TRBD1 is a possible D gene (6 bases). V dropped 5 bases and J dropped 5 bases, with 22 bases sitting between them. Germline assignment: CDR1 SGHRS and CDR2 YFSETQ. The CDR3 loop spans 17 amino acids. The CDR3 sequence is CASRPGQRLKENEKLFF. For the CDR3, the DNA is TGCGCCAGCAGACCCGGACAGCGCCTGAAGGAAAATGAAAAACTGTTTTTT. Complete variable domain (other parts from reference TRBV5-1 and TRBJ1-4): KAGVTQTPRYLIKTRGQQVTLSCSPISGHRSVSWYQQTPGQGLQFLFEYFSETQRNKGNFPGRFSGRQFSNSRSEMNVSTLELGDSALYLCASRPGQRLKENEKLFFGSGTQLSVL.

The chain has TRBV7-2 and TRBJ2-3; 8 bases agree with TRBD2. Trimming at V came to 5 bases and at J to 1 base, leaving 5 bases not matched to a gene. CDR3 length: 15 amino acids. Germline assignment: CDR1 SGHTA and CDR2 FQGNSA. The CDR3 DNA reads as TGTGCCAGCAGCCCCGGGGGGGCAGGCACAGATACGCAGTATTTT. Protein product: CASSPGGAGTDTQYF.

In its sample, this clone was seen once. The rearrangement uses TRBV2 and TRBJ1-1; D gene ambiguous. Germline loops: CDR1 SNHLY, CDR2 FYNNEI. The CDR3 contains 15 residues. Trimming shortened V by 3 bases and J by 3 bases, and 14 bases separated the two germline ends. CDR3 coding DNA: TGTGCCAGCAGTGAGAGAAGACTCGGGGACACTGAAGCTTTCTTT. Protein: CASSERRLGDTEAFF. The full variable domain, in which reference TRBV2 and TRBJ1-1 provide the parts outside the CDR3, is EPEVTQTPSHQVTQMGQEVILRCVPISNHLYFYWYRQILGQKVEFLVSFYNNEISEKSEIFDDQFSVERPDGSNFTLKIRSTKLEDSAMYFCASSERRLGDTEAFFGQGTRLTVV.

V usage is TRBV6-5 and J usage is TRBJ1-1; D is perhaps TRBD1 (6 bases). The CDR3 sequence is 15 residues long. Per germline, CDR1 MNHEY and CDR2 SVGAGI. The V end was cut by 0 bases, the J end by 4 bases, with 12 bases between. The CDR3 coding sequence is TGTGCCAGCAGTTACTCCTCAGGGGTGGGCACTGAAGCTTTCTTT. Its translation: CASSYSSGVGTEAFF.

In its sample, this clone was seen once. The CDR3 bases are TGTGCCAGCAGCTTAGTACAGGGATCGGCAACTAATGAAAAACTGTTTTTT. Amino acid sequence: CASSLVQGSATNEKLFF. The chain combines TRBV7-9 with TRBJ1-4, with D maybe TRBD1 (6 bases). The CDR3 contains 17 residues. The germline V gene encodes CDR1 SEHNR and CDR2 FQNEAQ (reference sequence). Trimming stripped 1 base from V and 0 bases from J, with 12 bases between.

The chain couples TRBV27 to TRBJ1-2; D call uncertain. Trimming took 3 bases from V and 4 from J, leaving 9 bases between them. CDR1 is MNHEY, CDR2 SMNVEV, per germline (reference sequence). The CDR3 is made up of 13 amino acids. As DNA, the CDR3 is TGTGCCAGCAGTTTCGGGGAAGCCTATGGCTACACCTTC. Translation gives CASSFGEAYGYTF.

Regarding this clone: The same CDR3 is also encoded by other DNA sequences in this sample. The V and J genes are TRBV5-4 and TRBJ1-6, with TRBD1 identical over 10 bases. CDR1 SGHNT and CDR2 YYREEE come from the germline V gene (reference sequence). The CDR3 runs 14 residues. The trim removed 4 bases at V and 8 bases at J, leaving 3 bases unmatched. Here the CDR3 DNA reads TGTGCCAGCAGCCGGGACAGGGGCGATTCACCCCTCCACTTT. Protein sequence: CASSRDRGDSPLHF.

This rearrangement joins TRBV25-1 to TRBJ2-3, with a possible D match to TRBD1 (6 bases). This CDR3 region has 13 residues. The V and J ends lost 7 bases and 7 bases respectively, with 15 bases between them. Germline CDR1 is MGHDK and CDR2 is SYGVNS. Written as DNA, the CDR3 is TGTGCCAGCACGACAGGATTCACTAATACGCAGTATTTT. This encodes CASTTGFTNTQYF.

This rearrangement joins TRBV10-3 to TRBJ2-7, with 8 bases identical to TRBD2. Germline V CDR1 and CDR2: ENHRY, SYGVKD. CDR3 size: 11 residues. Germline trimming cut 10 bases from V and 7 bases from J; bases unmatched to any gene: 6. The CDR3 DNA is TGTGCCACCGGAGTAGCGGGAGAGCAGTACGTC. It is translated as CATGVAGEQYV.

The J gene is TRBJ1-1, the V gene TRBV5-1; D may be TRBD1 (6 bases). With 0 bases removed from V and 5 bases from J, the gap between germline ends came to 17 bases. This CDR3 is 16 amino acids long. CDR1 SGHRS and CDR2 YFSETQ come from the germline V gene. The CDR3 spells CASSLEPTGKGTEAFF. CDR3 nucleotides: TGCGCCAGCAGCTTGGAGCCTACAGGGAAGGGGACTGAAGCTTTCTTT.

The DNA for the CDR3 is TGTGCCAGCCTTCGACTAGGCGGCAACAATGAGCAGTTCTTC. This codes for CASLRLGGNNEQFF. The gene calls are TRBV27 and TRBJ2-1, with D tentatively TRBD2 (6 bases). The V end was cut by 8 bases, the J end by 5 bases, with 16 bases between. The V gene's germline CDR1 is MNHEY and CDR2 SMNVEV (reference sequence). This CDR3 has 14 amino acids.

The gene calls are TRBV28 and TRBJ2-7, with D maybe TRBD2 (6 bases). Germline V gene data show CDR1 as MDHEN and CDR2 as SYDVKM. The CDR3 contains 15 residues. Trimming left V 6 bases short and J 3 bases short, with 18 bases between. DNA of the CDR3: TGTGCCAGCAGCCGCTCAGGTGGCGGGGACTACGAGCAGTACGTC. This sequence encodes CASSRSGGGDYEQYV.

This CDR3 reads CASSRGHPAEQYF. CDR3 DNA: TGTGCCAGCTCACGGGGACACCCGGCGGAGCAGTACTTC. This sequence joins TRBV18 and TRBJ2-7; a weak D match, TRBD1 (6 bases). The CDR3 extends over 13 amino acids. Per germline, CDR1 KGHSH and CDR2 LQKENI. The ends were cut back, 4 bases at V and 7 bases at J, with 14 bases in the middle.

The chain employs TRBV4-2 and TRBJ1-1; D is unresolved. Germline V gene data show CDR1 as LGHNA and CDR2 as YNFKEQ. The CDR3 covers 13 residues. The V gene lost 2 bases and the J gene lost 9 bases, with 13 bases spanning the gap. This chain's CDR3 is CASSQIKEKKAFF. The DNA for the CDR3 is TGTGCCAGCAGCCAAATTAAGGAGAAAAAAGCTTTCTTT.

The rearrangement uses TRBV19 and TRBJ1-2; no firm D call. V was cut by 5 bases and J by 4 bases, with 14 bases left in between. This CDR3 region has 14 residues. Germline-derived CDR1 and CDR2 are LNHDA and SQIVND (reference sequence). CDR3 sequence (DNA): TGTGCCAGTAGTGGCTCATCCAACAGCTATGGCTACACCTTC. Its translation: CASSGSSNSYGYTF. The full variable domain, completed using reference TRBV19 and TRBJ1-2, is DGGITQSPKYLFRKEGQNVTLSCEQNLNHDAMYWYRQDPGQGLRLIYYSQIVNDFQKGDIAEGYSVSREKKESFPLTVTSAQKNPTAFYLCASSGSSNSYGYTFGSGTRLTVV.

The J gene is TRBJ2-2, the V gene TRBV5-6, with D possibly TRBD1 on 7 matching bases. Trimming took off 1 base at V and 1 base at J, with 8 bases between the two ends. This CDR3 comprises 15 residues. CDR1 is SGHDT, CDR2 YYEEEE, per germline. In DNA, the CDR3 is TGTGCCAGCAGCTTGCAGGGGGGGAACACCGGGGAGCTGTTTTTT. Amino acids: CASSLQGGNTGELFF. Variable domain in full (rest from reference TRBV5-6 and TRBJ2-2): DAGVTQSPTHLIKTRGQQVTLRCSPKSGHDTVSWYQQALGQGPQFIFQYYEEEERQRGNFPDRFSGHQFPNYSSELNVNALLLGDSALYLCASSLQGGNTGELFFGEGSRLTVL.

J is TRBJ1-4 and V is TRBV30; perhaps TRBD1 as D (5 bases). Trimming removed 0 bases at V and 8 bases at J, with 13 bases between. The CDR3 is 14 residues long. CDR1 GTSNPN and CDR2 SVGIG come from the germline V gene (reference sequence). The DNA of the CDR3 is TGTGCCTGGAGTGTCTGGGGGAGCGGGGAAAAACTGTTTTTT. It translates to CAWSVWGSGEKLFF.